This T cell receptor (beta chain) was sequenced during a study of Graves' ophthalmopathy and Graves' hyperthyroidism. Transcripts of RNA were the source for amplifying TCR beta CDR3 regions. First-round RT-PCR with HTBI primers preceded a second-round multiplex PCR. TCRdb analysed the multiplex PCR reads with MiXCR anew, one entry per CDR3 protein. The table has about 740,000 distinct CDR3 sequences, 40% seen once. This clonotype has only a few counts. Germline values: CDR1 SGDLS, CDR2 YYNGEE. The CDR3 length is 16 residues. The V gene end was trimmed by 0 bases and the J gene end by 6 bases; junction bases not matched to a gene: 11.

The sequence came from an adult man with Graves' ophthalmopathy. The chain uses TRBV9 and TRBJ2-7; 8 bases align to TRBD1. The sequencing input was peripheral blood. DNA of the CDR3: TGTGCCAGCAGCGTAGCGGACAGGGTGGAAGTAGGCGAGCAGTACTTC. Translating it yields CASSVADRVEVGEQYF.